Listed below are T cell receptor beta chains from one sample, sequenced in a study of beta chain features in type 1 diabetes. TCRdb's copy holds only in-frame clones and misses some; the assay was immunoSEQ multiplex PCR. The sample consists of 550,000 to 850,000 clones, around an eighth of them appearing once. The sample comprised naive CD4+ T cells from blood. These receptors were collected from a young man with type 1 diabetes. CDR3s include the opening cysteine and the closing phenylalanine or tryptophan. Each record gives: V gene, J gene, clone size, CDR3 length, D gene, CDR3 protein, CDR3 DNA. A D gene is named only where the DNA matches it firmly. Size tells how often a clone was seen (once, few, many) or the class of an expanded clone, and some rows leave it out.

V gene: TRBV6-5; J gene: TRBJ1-2; clone size: few; CDR3 length: 14; D gene: -; CDR3 protein: CASSSGVSNYGYTF; CDR3 DNA: TGTGCCAGCAGTTCGGGGGTATCGAACTATGGCTACACCTTC
V gene: TRBV7-3; J gene: TRBJ2-5; clone size: -; CDR3 length: 15; D gene: TRBD1; CDR3 protein: CASSLTWDRKETQYF; CDR3 DNA: TGTGCCAGCAGCTTAACCTGGGACAGAAAAGAGACCCAGTACTTC
V gene: TRBV19; J gene: TRBJ2-5; clone size: -; CDR3 length: 16; D gene: TRBD1; CDR3 protein: CASSLTTGVLGETQYF; CDR3 DNA: TGTGCCAGTAGTTTAACGACAGGGGTTCTTGGAGAGACCCAGTACTTC
V gene: TRBV6-1; J gene: TRBJ2-5; clone size: few; CDR3 length: 12; D gene: -; CDR3 protein: CASSFSRETQYF; CDR3 DNA: TGTGCCAGCAGCTTTAGTCGAGAGACCCAGTACTTC
V gene: TRBV30; J gene: TRBJ1-1; clone size: few; CDR3 length: 13; D gene: -; CDR3 protein: CAWGTEMNTEAFF; CDR3 DNA: TGTGCCTGGGGGACGGAAATGAACACTGAAGCTTTCTTT
V gene: TRBV7-9; J gene: TRBJ2-7; clone size: many; CDR3 length: 11; D gene: -; CDR3 protein: CASGVSYEQYF; CDR3 DNA: TGTGCCAGCGGGGTCTCCTACGAGCAGTACTTC
V gene: TRBV10-3; J gene: TRBJ1-6; clone size: few; CDR3 length: 17; D gene: TRBD1; CDR3 protein: CAISDRGGSNNNSPLHF; CDR3 DNA: TGTGCCATCAGTGACCGAGGGGGCAGCAACAATAATTCACCCCTCCACTTT
V gene: TRBV7-9; J gene: TRBJ1-2; clone size: few; CDR3 length: 14; D gene: -; CDR3 protein: CASSWSNSNYGYTF; CDR3 DNA: TGTGCCAGCAGCTGGAGCAACTCTAACTATGGCTACACCTTC
V gene: TRBV7-9; J gene: TRBJ2-7; clone size: few; CDR3 length: 13; D gene: -; CDR3 protein: CASSLLQGYEQYF; CDR3 DNA: TGTGCCAGCAGCTTACTGCAGGGCTACGAGCAGTACTTC
V gene: TRBV12-5; J gene: TRBJ2-1; clone size: -; CDR3 length: 13; D gene: -; CDR3 protein: CASGLVLYGEQFF; CDR3 DNA: TGTGCTAGTGGTTTGGTGCTGTATGGTGAACAGTTCTTC
V gene: TRBV30; J gene: TRBJ1-1; clone size: -; CDR3 length: 11; D gene: -; CDR3 protein: CAWSGSTEAFF; CDR3 DNA: TGTGCCTGGAGTGGGAGCACTGAAGCTTTCTTT